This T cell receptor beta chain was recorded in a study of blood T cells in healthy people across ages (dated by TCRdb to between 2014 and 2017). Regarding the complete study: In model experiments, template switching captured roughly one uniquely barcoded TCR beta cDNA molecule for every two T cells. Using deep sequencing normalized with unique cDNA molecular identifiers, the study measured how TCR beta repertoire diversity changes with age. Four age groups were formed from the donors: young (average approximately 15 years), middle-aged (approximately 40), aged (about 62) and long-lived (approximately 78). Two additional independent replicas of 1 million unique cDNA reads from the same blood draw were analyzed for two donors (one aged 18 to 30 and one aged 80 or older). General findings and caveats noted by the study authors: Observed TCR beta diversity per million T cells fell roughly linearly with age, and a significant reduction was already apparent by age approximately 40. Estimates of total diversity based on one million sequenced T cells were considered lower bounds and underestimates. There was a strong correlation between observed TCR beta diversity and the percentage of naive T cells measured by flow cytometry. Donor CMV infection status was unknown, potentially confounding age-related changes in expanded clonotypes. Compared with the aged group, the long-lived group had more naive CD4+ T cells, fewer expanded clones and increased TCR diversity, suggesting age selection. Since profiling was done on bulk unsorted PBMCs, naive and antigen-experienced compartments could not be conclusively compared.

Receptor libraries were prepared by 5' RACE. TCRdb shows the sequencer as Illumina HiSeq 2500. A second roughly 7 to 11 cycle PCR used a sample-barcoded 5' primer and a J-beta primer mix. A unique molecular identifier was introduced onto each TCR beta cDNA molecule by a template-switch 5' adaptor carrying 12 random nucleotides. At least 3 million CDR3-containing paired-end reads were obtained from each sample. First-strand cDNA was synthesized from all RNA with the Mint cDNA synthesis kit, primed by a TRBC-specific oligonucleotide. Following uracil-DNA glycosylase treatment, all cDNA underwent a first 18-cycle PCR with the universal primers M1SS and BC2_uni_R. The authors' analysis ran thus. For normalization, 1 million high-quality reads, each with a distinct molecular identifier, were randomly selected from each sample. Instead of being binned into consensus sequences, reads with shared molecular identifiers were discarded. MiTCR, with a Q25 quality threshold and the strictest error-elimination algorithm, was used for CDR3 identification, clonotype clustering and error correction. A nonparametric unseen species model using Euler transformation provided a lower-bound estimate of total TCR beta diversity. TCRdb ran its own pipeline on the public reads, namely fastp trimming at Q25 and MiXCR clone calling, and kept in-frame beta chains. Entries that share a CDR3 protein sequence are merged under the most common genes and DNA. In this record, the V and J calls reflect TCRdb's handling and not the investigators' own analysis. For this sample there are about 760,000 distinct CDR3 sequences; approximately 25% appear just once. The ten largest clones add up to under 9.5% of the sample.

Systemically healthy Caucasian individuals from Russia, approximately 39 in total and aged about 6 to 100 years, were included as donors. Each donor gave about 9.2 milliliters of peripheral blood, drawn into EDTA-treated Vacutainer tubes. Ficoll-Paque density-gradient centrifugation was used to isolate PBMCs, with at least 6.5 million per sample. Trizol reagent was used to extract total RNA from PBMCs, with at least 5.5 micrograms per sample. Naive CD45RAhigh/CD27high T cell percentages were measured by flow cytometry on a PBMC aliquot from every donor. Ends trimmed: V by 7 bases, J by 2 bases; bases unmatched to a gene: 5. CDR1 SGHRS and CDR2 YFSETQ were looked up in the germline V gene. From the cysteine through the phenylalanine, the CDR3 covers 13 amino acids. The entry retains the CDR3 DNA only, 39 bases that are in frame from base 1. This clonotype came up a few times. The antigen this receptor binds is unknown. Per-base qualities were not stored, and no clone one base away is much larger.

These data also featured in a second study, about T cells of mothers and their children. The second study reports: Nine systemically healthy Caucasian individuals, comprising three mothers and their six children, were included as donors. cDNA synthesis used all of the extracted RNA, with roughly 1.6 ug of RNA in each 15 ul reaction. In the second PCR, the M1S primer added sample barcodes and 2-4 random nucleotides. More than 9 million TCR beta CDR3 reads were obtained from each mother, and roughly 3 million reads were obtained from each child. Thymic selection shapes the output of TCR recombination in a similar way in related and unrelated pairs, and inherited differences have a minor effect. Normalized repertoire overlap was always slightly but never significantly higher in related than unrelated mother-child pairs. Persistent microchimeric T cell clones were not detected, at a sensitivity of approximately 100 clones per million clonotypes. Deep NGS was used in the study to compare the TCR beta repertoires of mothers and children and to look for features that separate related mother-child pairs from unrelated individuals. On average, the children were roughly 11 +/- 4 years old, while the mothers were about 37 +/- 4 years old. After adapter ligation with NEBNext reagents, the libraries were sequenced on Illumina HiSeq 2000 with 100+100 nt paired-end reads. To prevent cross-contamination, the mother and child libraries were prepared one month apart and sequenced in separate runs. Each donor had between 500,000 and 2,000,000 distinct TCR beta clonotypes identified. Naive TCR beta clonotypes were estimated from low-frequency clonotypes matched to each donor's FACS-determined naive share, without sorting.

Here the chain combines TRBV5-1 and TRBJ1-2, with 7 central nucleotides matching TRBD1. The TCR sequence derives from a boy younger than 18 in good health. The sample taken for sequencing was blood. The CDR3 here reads CASGRDSNYGYTF. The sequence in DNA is TGCGCCAGCGGAAGGGACAGCAACTATGGCTACACCTTC. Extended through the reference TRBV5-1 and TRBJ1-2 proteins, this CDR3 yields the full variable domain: KAGVTQTPRYLIKTRGQQVTLSCSPISGHRSVSWYQQTPGQGLQFLFEYFSETQRNKGNFPGRFSGRQFSNSRSEMNVSTLELGDSALYLCASGRDSNYGYTFGSGTRLTVV.